The T cell receptor beta chain under discussion was sequenced for a study of blood T cell repertoires in COVID-19. Overall study: The study drew acute and convalescent COVID-19 samples from the United States, Italy and Spain.

Profiled with immunoSEQ multiplex PCR; TCRdb holds only in-frame clones, not every one. Altogether around 68,000 clones are present, more than 75% being singletons, with the ten largest covering 6.6%. The material sequenced was peripheral blood. The sequence was collected from a man aged 50 to 60 with active COVID-19.

The CDR3 bases are TGTGCCACCAGCAGAGATGGGAGGGGGGCTGAAAAACTGTTTTTT. Protein sequence: CATSRDGRGAEKLFF. The V gene is TRBV15, the J gene TRBJ1-4; D possibly corresponds to TRBD1 (6 bases). The CDR3 loop spans 15 amino acids. Germline V gene data show CDR1 as LNHNV and CDR2 as YYDKDF (reference sequence). V lost 0 bases and J lost 7, with 12 bases in between.